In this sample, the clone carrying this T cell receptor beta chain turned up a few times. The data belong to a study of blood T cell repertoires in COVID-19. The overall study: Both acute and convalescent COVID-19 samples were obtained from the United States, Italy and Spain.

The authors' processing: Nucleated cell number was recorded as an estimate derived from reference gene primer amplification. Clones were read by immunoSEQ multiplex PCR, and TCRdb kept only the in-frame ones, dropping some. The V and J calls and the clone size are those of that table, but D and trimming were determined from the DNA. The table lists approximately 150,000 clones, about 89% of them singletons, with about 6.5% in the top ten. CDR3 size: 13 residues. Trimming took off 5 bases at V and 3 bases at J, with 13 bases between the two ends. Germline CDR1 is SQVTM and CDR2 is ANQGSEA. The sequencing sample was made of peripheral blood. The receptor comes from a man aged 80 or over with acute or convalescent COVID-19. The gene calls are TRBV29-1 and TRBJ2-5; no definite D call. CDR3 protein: CSVTRREKETQYF. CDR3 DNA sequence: TGCAGCGTTACTCGTCGAGAGAAAGAGACCCAGTACTTC.